What follows is one T cell receptor (beta chain) and its context. The antigen is undetermined. MiXCR was run by TCRdb on the reads, yielding one entry per CDR3 protein. The sample lists approximately 730,000 distinct CDR3 sequences; almost 30% were seen once. The germline CDR1 and CDR2 sequences are MNHEY and SVGAGI. Between the trimmed V and J ends, which lost 6 bases and 0 bases, there was a span of 15 bases. The CDR3 loop spans 16 amino acids. This sample is part of a study of T cell repertoires in cytomegalovirus infection. Study-level background: In public TCR beta signatures, there were indications of both CMV infection and matching HLA type.

This rearrangement joins TRBV6-5 to TRBJ1-5, with D hard to call. The clonotype originates from a human donor in good health (CMV status not recorded). Some clones in this sample may be carry-over from other donors' samples. This specimen was cultured CD8+ T cells from PBMCs, taken from culture after CMV antigen stimulation. This CDR3 is CASRPAGRYSNQPQHF. Here the CDR3 DNA reads TGTGCCAGCAGACCGGCGGGCAGATATAGCAATCAGCCCCAGCATTTT.